This TCR beta chain was identified in a study of blood T cell repertoires in COVID-19 (dated by TCRdb to 2020 to 2021). Concerning the study at large: Samples covering the acute and convalescent phases of COVID-19 were provided by collaborators in the United States, Italy and Spain. Where available, HLA class I and class II types were obtained from metadata supplied by the sample provider rather than from assay-based typing. Sample metadata almost always included a de-identified subject ID, COVID-19 status, age in years and sex. A freely available public database, intended as a resource for researchers studying the immune response to SARS-CoV-2, is where the repertoires were released. The dataset comprised deeply sampled blood TCRbeta repertoires from subjects exposed to, actively infected with, or recovered from COVID-19. Samples were obtained from the ongoing ImmuneRACE study (first 160 participants) and from about 1,300 subjects provided by 6 global collaborators. The material from the prospective study consisted of cDNA or gDNA derived from T cells, B-cell-depleted T cells, or PBMCs. Broad study findings and their caveats: The amount of clinical and demographic metadata varied by source and participant and was provided uncurated.

The CDR3 starts with the cysteine, ends with the phenylalanine, and has 15 residues. CDR3 DNA only is kept here, 45 bases in frame from base 1. TCRbeta CDR3 regions were amplified from genomic DNA using the immunoSEQ Assay, a bias-controlled multiplex PCR. Per the original workflow: Within the assay, amplification of reference gene primers was used to estimate how many nucleated cells each sample contained. Sequence reads were collapsed and filtered to measure the absolute abundance of every unique TCRbeta CDR3 rearrangement. Productive Simpson clonality was computed per sample as the square root of Simpson's diversity index over productive rearrangements. Not all clones reach the TCRdb copy of this immuneACCESS table, which keeps in-frame sequences only. Checked studies attribute under half of the gap to unresolved V genes and leave the rest unexplained. That table furnishes V, J and clone size, whereas the DNA furnished D and trimming. Across this sample there are approximately 60,000 clones, with 65% to 85% seen only once. The top ten hold roughly 22% of the sample.

Concerning this clone: No antigen is known for it. No base quality values were provided; no much bigger clone lies one nucleotide off.

Whole blood was collected in K2EDTA tubes by collaborating institutions according to the institutions' own protocols. Collaborator samples were shipped for TCRbeta analysis as frozen whole blood, isolated PBMCs, or DNA extracted from either sample type. The source material was peripheral blood. The chain was built from TRBV21-1 and TRBJ1-3. TRBV21-1 counts as a pseudogene. The TCR originated in a woman older than 75 with active or convalescent COVID-19. The DNA sequence is given as TGTGCCAGACCTTCAAAAAGTGAGTCTGGAAACACCATATATTTT. Its protein is CARPSKSESGNTIYF.